This TCR beta chain was identified during a study of response to subunit inactivated influenza vaccine (dated by TCRdb to the late 2010s). As for the study more broadly: Deep quantitative profiling of the T cell receptor repertoire was used in the study to follow responses to a trivalent subunit inactivated influenza vaccine. Paper-wide results and their limitations: The authors proposed that each seasonal influenza vaccination may bring in only a limited number of new T cells.

Library construction relied on RT-PCR. TCRdb lists the instrument as Illumina HiSeq 2500. TCRdb redid the processing of the public reads, applying fastp at Q25 and MiXCR, and retained in-frame beta chains. Each entry merges the rows of one CDR3 protein and shows their most common DNA and genes. Present in this sample are about 780,000 distinct CDR3 sequences, approximately 17% of which were seen just once. Together, the top ten hold about 11% of the sample. V was cut back by 5 bases and J by 0 bases, leaving a gap of 14 bases between them. From cysteine to phenylalanine, the CDR3 is 15 amino acids long. The CDR3 DNA has 45 bases and is translated from base 1. Reading the germline V gene (reference sequence) gives CDR1 DFQATT and CDR2 SNEGSKA. This clonotype was counted between two and nine times. Its cognate antigen has yet to be identified. One base away there is no much larger clone; base qualities are not given.

The sequence is built from TRBV20-1 and TRBJ1-5; the D segment cannot be called with confidence. The specimen comprised PBMCs from blood, sampled 4 to 6 days after vaccination. This sequence originates from a man in his fifties who received an inactivated influenza vaccine. Donor details come from another sample of the same person, matched by shared clones. The CDR3: CSALPPALSNQPQHF. Read as DNA, the sequence is TGCAGTGCTCTTCCGCCGGCGCTTAGCAATCAGCCCCAGCATTTT.